A selection of T cell receptor beta chains follows, all from one sample in a study of shared clonotypes between healthy human individuals. Here immunoSEQ multiplex PCR was the method, and the copy in TCRdb shows in-frame clones only, minus some. The profile shows some 740,000 clones, about 91% of them singletons. Sequences were obtained from naive CD8+ T cells sorted from blood. The source is a man aged 25-40 years in good health. CDR3s include the opening cysteine and the closing phenylalanine or tryptophan. D genes are given only for firm matches. Clone size is stated in some rows and not others, as once, few, many or a class when expanded.

j_gene,len,abundance,d_gene,v_gene,CDR3aa,CDR3nt
TRBJ2-7,13,-,TRBD2,TRBV10-2,CASSGAGAYEQYF,TGCGCCAGCAGTGGAGCGGGAGCCTACGAGCAGTACTTC
TRBJ2-1,16,-,-,TRBV5-1,CASSLFGDRTYNEQFF,TGCGCCAGCAGCCTCTTTGGGGACCGGACTTACAATGAGCAGTTCTTC
TRBJ2-5,15,-,TRBD1,TRBV11-2,CASSLATGVGETQYF,TGTGCCAGCAGCTTAGCGACAGGGGTTGGGGAGACCCAGTACTTC
TRBJ2-1,15,-,TRBD2,TRBV13,CASSVAGELYNEQFF,TGTGCCAGCAGCGTAGCGGGAGAGCTATACAATGAGCAGTTCTTC
TRBJ1-4,14,-,-,TRBV6-7,CASSYFPLYEKLFF,TGTGCCAGCAGTTACTTCCCCTTGTATGAAAAACTGTTTTTT
TRBJ2-7,13,-,TRBD2,TRBV10-2,CASLSRTSEEQYF,TGCGCCAGCCTGAGCCGGACTAGCGAAGAGCAGTACTTC
TRBJ1-5,16,-,-,TRBV19,CASSQIPGYSNQPQHF,TGTGCCAGTAGTCAAATTCCAGGGTATAGCAATCAGCCCCAGCATTTT
TRBJ1-5,18,-,-,TRBV21-1,CASSKAGTGVYSNQPQHF,TGTGCCAGCAGCAAAGCGGGGACAGGCGTTTATAGCAATCAGCCCCAGCATTTT
TRBJ2-1,15,-,TRBD2,TRBV5-4,CASSFTAGGYNEQFF,TGTGCCAGCAGCTTTACAGCGGGAGGGTACAATGAGCAGTTCTTC
TRBJ2-5,14,-,TRBD1,TRBV5-6,CASRSTGAGETQYF,TGTGCCAGCAGGTCGACAGGGGCAGGGGAGACCCAGTACTTC
TRBJ1-1,16,-,-,TRBV7-9,CASSFPKDTMNTEAFF,TGTGCCAGCAGCTTCCCCAAGGACACAATGAACACTGAAGCTTTCTTT
TRBJ1-1,15,-,-,TRBV7-9,CASSPVPTGNTEAFF,TGTGCCAGCAGCCCCGTCCCGACAGGGAACACTGAAGCTTTCTTT
TRBJ2-5,10,once,-,TRBV27,CASRGSQEYF,TGTGCCAGCAGAGGGTCCCAGGAGTACTTC
TRBJ2-1,15,-,-,TRBV10-1,CASSESLLGHNEQFF,TGCGCCAGCAGTGAGTCCCTACTAGGACACAATGAGCAGTTCTTC
TRBJ2-1,16,-,TRBD2,TRBV2,CASSDEREVWDNEQFF,TGTGCCAGCAGTGATGAACGGGAGGTTTGGGACAATGAGCAGTTCTTC
TRBJ2-3,12,-,TRBD2,TRBV7-9,CATGPGGDTQYF,TGTGCCACGGGACCGGGGGGTGATACGCAGTATTTT
TRBJ1-3,14,-,-,TRBV27,CASSLLGAGNTIYF,TGTGCCAGCAGTTTGCTTGGGGCTGGAAACACCATATATTTT
TRBJ2-3,14,-,TRBD2,TRBV2,CASIVAGQSDTQYF,TGTGCCAGCATAGTAGCGGGACAATCAGATACGCAGTATTTT
TRBJ2-3,12,-,-,TRBV7-9,CASEKGTDTQYF,TGTGCCAGCGAAAAGGGGACAGATACGCAGTATTTT
TRBJ2-3,13,-,-,TRBV7-9,CASSFRPEGTQYF,TGTGCCAGCAGTTTCAGACCCGAGGGGACGCAGTATTTT
TRBJ2-3,12,-,-,TRBV27,CASSLVGRTQYF,TGTGCCAGCAGTTTGGTTGGGCGTACGCAGTATTTT
TRBJ2-1,15,-,-,TRBV5-1,CASSLVSFSYNEQFF,TGCGCCAGCAGCTTGGTGTCTTTCTCCTACAATGAGCAGTTCTTC
TRBJ2-5,15,-,-,TRBV5-6,CASRSARAAQETQYF,TGTGCCAGCAGATCCGCCCGGGCAGCACAAGAGACCCAGTACTTC
TRBJ1-5,14,-,TRBD1,TRBV5-1,CASSPGTANQPQHF,TGCGCCAGCAGCCCCGGGACAGCGAATCAGCCCCAGCATTTT
TRBJ2-7,14,-,TRBD2,TRBV6-5,CASSYHTAGEEQYF,TGTGCCAGCAGTTACCACACCGCGGGGGAGGAGCAGTACTTC
TRBJ1-1,15,once,-,TRBV6-1,CASSEWTSVNTEAFF,TGTGCCAGCAGTGAATGGACGTCGGTGAACACTGAAGCTTTCTTT
TRBJ2-2,13,-,-,TRBV7-9,CASSITQTGELFF,TGTGCCAGCAGCATCACCCAAACCGGGGAGCTGTTTTTT
TRBJ2-7,15,-,-,TRBV5-1,CASSLSRQYSYEQYF,TGCGCCAGCAGCTTGTCTCGACAGTACTCCTACGAGCAGTACTTC
TRBJ1-5,16,-,-,TRBV4-1,CASSQGEDYSNQPQHF,TGCGCCAGCAGCCAAGGGGAGGACTATAGCAATCAGCCCCAGCATTTT
TRBJ1-4,17,-,-,TRBV7-9,CASSLANGGPLNEKLFF,TGTGCCAGCAGCTTAGCGAATGGGGGACCGCTTAATGAAAAACTGTTTTTT
TRBJ2-5,14,-,-,TRBV21-1,CASSKARIQETQYF,TGTGCCAGCAGCAAAGCCAGGATCCAAGAGACCCAGTACTTC
TRBJ2-1,15,-,-,TRBV6-1,CASDSIPGPYNEQFF,TGTGCCAGCGACAGTATCCCTGGTCCCTACAATGAGCAGTTCTTC
TRBJ2-2,20,-,-,TRBV10-3,CAISEPSWVASVANTGELFF,TGTGCCATCAGTGAGCCTTCGTGGGTAGCTAGCGTCGCGAACACCGGGGAGCTGTTTTTT
TRBJ1-4,16,-,-,TRBV6-1,CASSEIRAGEDEKLFF,TGTGCCAGCAGTGAAATTCGGGCCGGGGAAGATGAAAAACTGTTTTTT
TRBJ2-7,13,-,-,TRBV4-1,CASSRGRYDEQYF,TGCGCCAGCAGCCGCGGGCGGTACGACGAGCAGTACTTC
TRBJ1-3,14,-,-,TRBV7-9,CASSTPGSGNTIYF,TGTGCCAGCAGCACACCAGGGTCTGGAAACACCATATATTTT
TRBJ2-3,15,-,TRBD1,TRBV7-2,CASSPGTVTTDTQYF,TGTGCCAGCAGCCCTGGGACAGTAACAACAGATACGCAGTATTTT
TRBJ2-1,17,-,TRBD2,TRBV13,CASSTRTSGEAYNEQFF,TGTGCCAGCAGCACCCGGACTAGCGGTGAAGCCTACAATGAGCAGTTCTTC
TRBJ2-3,13,-,TRBD2,TRBV28,CASSLTSADTQYF,TGTGCCAGCAGCTTGACTAGCGCAGATACGCAGTATTTT
TRBJ2-2,14,-,TRBD1,TRBV5-4,CASSLDRVTGELFF,TGTGCCAGCAGCCTCGACAGGGTTACCGGGGAGCTGTTTTTT
TRBJ2-1,17,-,-,TRBV19,CASSIDATIISYNEQFF,TGTGCCAGTAGTATAGATGCCACTATTATTTCCTACAATGAGCAGTTCTTC
TRBJ1-1,14,once,-,TRBV19,CASTVGRGNTEAFF,TGTGCCAGTACCGTGGGGCGGGGGAACACTGAAGCTTTCTTT
TRBJ2-6,17,-,-,TRBV7-8,CASSVRSESSGANVLTF,TGTGCCAGCAGCGTAAGGAGCGAAAGCTCTGGGGCCAACGTCCTGACTTTC
TRBJ2-7,15,-,TRBD2,TRBV29-1,CSVEATSASSYEQYF,TGCAGCGTTGAAGCTACTAGCGCAAGCTCCTACGAGCAGTACTTC
TRBJ2-3,16,-,-,TRBV5-1,CASSPTEVLHTDTQYF,TGCGCCAGCAGCCCTACGGAGGTCCTGCACACAGATACGCAGTATTTT
TRBJ2-5,18,-,TRBD2,TRBV27,CASRSGTSGRAAQETQYF,TGTGCCAGCCGTTCCGGGACTAGCGGGAGGGCCGCCCAAGAGACCCAGTACTTC
TRBJ2-7,14,-,TRBD2,TRBV5-5,CASSLASSGYEQYF,TGTGCCAGCAGCTTGGCTTCTAGCGGGTACGAGCAGTACTTC